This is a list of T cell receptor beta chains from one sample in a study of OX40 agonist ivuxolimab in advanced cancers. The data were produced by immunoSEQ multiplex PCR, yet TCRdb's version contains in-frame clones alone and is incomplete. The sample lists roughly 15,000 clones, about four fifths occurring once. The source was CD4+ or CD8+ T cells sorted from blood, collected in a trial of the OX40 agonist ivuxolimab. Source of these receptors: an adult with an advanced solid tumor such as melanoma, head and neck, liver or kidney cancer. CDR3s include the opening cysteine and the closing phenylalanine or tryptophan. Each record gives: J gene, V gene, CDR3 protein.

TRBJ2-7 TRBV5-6 CASSSTGEQYF
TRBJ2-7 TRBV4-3 CASSQDSGGSSYEQYF
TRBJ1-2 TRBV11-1 CASSRENYGYTF
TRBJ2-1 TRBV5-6 CASSFGQDYYNEQFF
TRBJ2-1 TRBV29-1 CSVEPREAYNEQFF
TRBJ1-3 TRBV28 CASGHSSGNTIYF
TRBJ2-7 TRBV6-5 CASSLNIGGWDEQYF
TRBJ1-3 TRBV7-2 CASSLGSWTAGNTIYF
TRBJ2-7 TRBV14 CASSQTSGSYEQYF
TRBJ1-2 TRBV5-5 CASSLGSYGYTF
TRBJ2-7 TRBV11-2 CASSLGGVVYEQYF
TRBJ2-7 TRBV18 CASSPPNRDHEQYF
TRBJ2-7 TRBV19 CASSPGAHEQYF
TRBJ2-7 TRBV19 CASSTPGQGRYEQYF
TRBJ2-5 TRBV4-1 CASSPRDMGQETQYF
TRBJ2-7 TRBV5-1 CASSGGLAYEQYF
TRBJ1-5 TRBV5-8 CASSRDDNQPQHF
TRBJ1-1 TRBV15 CATSQRPNTEAFF
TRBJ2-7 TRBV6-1 CASSNMAPYEQYF
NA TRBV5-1 CASSGGTGGNEQYF
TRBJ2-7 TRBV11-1 CASSLIPGDEQYF
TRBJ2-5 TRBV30 CAWSANGGETQYF
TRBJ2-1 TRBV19 CASNWREAGNEQFF
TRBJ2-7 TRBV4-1 CASSQDLSGAPYEQYF
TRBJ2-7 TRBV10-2 CASSEPTGYEQYF
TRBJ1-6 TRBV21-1 CASSKGLASTGANAQNNSPLHF
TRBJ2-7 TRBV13 CASSLGSFSSYEQYF
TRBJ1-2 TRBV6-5 CASSRENYGYTF
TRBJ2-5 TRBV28 CASSLWPQGSSQTQYF
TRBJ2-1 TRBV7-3 CASSLGGDSLHNEQFF
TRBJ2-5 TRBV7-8 CASSSYREVMETQYF
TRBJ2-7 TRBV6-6 CASSYDVAVSHEQYF
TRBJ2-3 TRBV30 CAWGAESAPDTQYF
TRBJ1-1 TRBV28 CASSATEAFF
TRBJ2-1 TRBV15 CATSSPGLADEQFF
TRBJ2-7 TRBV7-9 CASSLPGNEQYF
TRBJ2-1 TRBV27 CASSSGPSSYNEQFF
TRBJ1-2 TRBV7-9 CASSSDGGGYTF
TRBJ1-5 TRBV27 CASSIAANQPQHF
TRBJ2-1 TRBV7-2 CASSLDLTRGGFNEQFF
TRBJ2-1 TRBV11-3 CASSPGRSAYNEQFF
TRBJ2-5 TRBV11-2 CASSSVGPPDQETQYF
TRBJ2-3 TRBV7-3 CASSPSGTRGMAQYF
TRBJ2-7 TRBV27 CASSYSGGDFYEQYF
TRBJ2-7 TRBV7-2 CASSPRDSIYEQYF